These 19 T cell receptor beta chains share one sample of origin, sequenced in a study of graft-versus-host responses after intestinal transplantation. Measured with immunoSEQ multiplex PCR; TCRdb has only the in-frame clones, and not every one. The sample lists more than 20,000 clones, over 65% occurring once. Material: PBMCs, obtained 27 to 29 days after intestinal transplant. These TCRs come from a human patient who received an intestinal transplant, so some T cells may come from the graft donor.

The V and J genes are TRBV27 and TRBJ2-5; either TRBD1 or TRBD2 may supply D (5 bases each). The V and J ends lost 6 bases and 5 bases respectively, with 22 bases between them. Germline V lookup: CDR1 MNHEY, CDR2 SMNVEV (reference sequence). This CDR3 region has 16 residues. CDR3 region: CASRLYGTSGGETQYF. The CDR3 DNA follows: TGTGCCAGCAGACTTTATGGGACGTCGGGCGGGGAGACCCAGTACTTC.

This chain connects TRBV5-5 to TRBJ1-3; unclear D gene. V gave up 4 bases and J gave up 1 base, with 15 bases separating them. This CDR3 contains 16 residues. The germline gives CDR1 SGHKS, CDR2 YYEKEE (reference sequence). The CDR3 DNA follows: TGTGCCAGCAGCCCCCACCTGGGGAAATCTGGAAACACCATATATTTT. Translating gives CASSPHLGKSGNTIYF.

The chain has TRBV2 and TRBJ2-5; the match to TRBD2 covers 7 bases. The CDR3 extends over 13 amino acids. Germline assignment: CDR1 SNHLY and CDR2 FYNNEI. V shed 7 bases, J shed 2 bases, and the junction held 4 bases outside the gene matches. CDR3 DNA sequence: TGTGCCAGCAATGAGGGACTACAAGAGACCCAGTACTTC. This sequence encodes CASNEGLQETQYF.

This clone was found once. The chain joins TRBV2 to TRBJ2-3; TRBD2 aligns across 10 bases. Germline V gene sequence: CDR1 SNHLY, CDR2 FYNNEI. This CDR3 region has 18 residues. The trim removed 4 bases at V and 1 base at J, leaving 11 bases unmatched. The CDR3 DNA is TGTGCCAGCAGTGGTCTTACTAGCGGGATGGGTGGCACAGATACGCAGTATTTT. As protein: CASSGLTSGMGGTDTQYF. Looking up the rest from reference TRBV2 and TRBJ2-3 gives the full variable domain: EPEVTQTPSHQVTQMGQEVILRCVPISNHLYFYWYRQILGQKVEFLVSFYNNEISEKSEIFDDQFSVERPDGSNFTLKIRSTKLEDSAMYFCASSGLTSGMGGTDTQYFGPGTRLTVL.

The chain has TRBV5-1 and TRBJ2-7, with 8 bases lining up with TRBD1. V lost 0 bases and J lost 5; bases outside the gene matches: 13. This CDR3 has 17 residues. The V gene's germline CDR1 is SGHRS and CDR2 YFSETQ. The CDR3 nucleotides read TGCGCCAGCAGCTTGGCCGGTAGTACAGGGGGGTCCCACGAGCAGTACTTC. Translating it yields CASSLAGSTGGSHEQYF.

The rearrangement uses TRBV27 and TRBJ2-7, with D possibly matching TRBD1 (5 bases). CDR1 is MNHEY, CDR2 SMNVEV, per germline (reference sequence). V was shortened by 2 bases and J by 3 bases, with 14 bases between the two germline ends. The CDR3 consists of 15 residues. Here the CDR3 reads CASSLTGTSYYEQYF. In DNA, the CDR3 is TGTGCCAGCAGTTTAACAGGAACTTCTTACTACGAGCAGTACTTC.

The gene calls are TRBV7-9 and TRBJ1-1; the match to TRBD1 covers 7 bases. CDR1 and CDR2 (germline): SEHNR, FQNEAQ (reference sequence). V lost 7 bases and J lost 1; bases outside the gene matches: 3. The CDR3 is 13 residues long. CDR3 bases: TGTGCCAGCATCGACAGGGCGAACACTGAAGCTTTCTTT. It encodes CASIDRANTEAFF.

This clone was picked up a small number of times. The chain recombines TRBV2 with TRBJ2-7, with TRBD2 matching over 7 bases. CDR1 SNHLY and CDR2 FYNNEI come from the germline V gene. The CDR3 length is 14 residues. J was trimmed by 2 bases and V by 4 bases; bases with no gene match: 5. The CDR3 coding sequence is TGTGCCAGCAGTGCCGGGGGAGGGGCCTACGAGCAGTACTTC. Encoded protein: CASSAGGGAYEQYF.

The rearrangement uses TRBV4-1 and TRBJ2-5, with TRBD2 identical over 11 bases. Germline lookup yields CDR1 MGHRA and CDR2 YSYEKL. The CDR3 is 19 residues long. With V trimmed by 0 bases and J by 1 base, 10 bases remained unmatched. The CDR3 loop is CASSQDGYDSGRAQETQYF. CDR3 coding DNA: TGCGCCAGCAGCCAAGATGGATATGATAGCGGGAGGGCCCAAGAGACCCAGTACTTC.

This clone was counted a single time. This chain uses TRBV5-5 with TRBJ1-1, with D tentatively TRBD1 (5 bases). V gave up 3 bases and J gave up 1 base, with 19 bases separating them. Germline V gives CDR1 SGHKS, CDR2 YYEKEE (reference sequence). The CDR3 length is 17 residues. In DNA, the CDR3 is TGTGCCAGCAGCTCCCCGGCCATCGGGGGGTGGAACACTGAAGCTTTCTTT. It encodes CASSSPAIGGWNTEAFF.

This clone turned up a few times. The chain carries TRBV13 and TRBJ1-4; possibly TRBD1 for D (6 bases). The V end lost 5 bases, the J end lost 4 bases, and 14 bases lay between the germline ends. From germline, CDR1 is PRHDT and CDR2 FYEKMQ (reference sequence). The CDR3 loop spans 15 amino acids. CDR3 nucleotides: TGTGCCAGCAGCCTCCGGGACACCCGTAATGAAAAACTGTTTTTT. Its translation is CASSLRDTRNEKLFF.

The rearrangement joins TRBV7-9 to TRBJ1-4; no reliable D call. The V and J ends lost 1 base and 0 bases respectively, with 6 bases between them. The germline V gene has CDR1 SEHNR and CDR2 FQNEAQ (reference sequence). This CDR3 is 15 amino acids long. The CDR3 sequence is CASSLGEATNEKLFF. CDR3 in DNA: TGTGCCAGCAGCTTAGGGGAAGCAACTAATGAAAAACTGTTTTTT.

The chain employs TRBV7-2 and TRBJ2-1, with D perhaps assigned TRBD1 or TRBD2 (5 bases each). Germline V gene sequence: CDR1 SGHTA, CDR2 FQGNSA. With 3 bases removed from V and 0 bases from J, the gap between germline ends came to 12 bases. CDR3 size: 16 residues. CDR3 coding DNA: TGTGCCAGCAGCTTTTTGGGGGTGAGCTCCTACAATGAGCAGTTCTTC. It is translated as CASSFLGVSSYNEQFF.

The chain has TRBV18 and TRBJ2-1; no firm D call. The length of the CDR3 is 13 residues. Germline V CDR1 and CDR2: KGHSH, LQKENI. V was trimmed by 3 bases and J by 4 bases, leaving 7 bases between them. CDR3 sequence (DNA): TGTGCCAGCTCACCGGACCGGTACAATGAGCAGTTCTTC. It is translated as CASSPDRYNEQFF.

This chain joins TRBV10-2 and TRBJ2-1; tentatively, D is TRBD2 (6 bases). There are 17 residues in the CDR3. The germline V and J ends were trimmed by 3 bases and 1 base, with 16 bases remaining between them. Germline V gene data show CDR1 as WSHSY and CDR2 as SAAADI. The CDR3 here is CASSEIHGSLSYNEQFF. The CDR3 DNA follows: TGCGCCAGCAGTGAAATTCACGGGAGTCTTTCCTACAATGAGCAGTTCTTC.

This clone was found once. The DNA for the CDR3 is TGTGCCAGCAGCCAAGTCCTCCCGAGTAGCGCCTTAAAAAGGGCCAAAAACATTCAGTACTTC. It codes for CASSQVLPSSALKRAKNIQYF. This sequence joins TRBV4-2 and TRBJ2-4, with a weak D call TRBD2 (5 bases). This CDR3 comprises 21 residues. Germline CDR1 LGHNA, CDR2 YNFKEQ. V lost 1 base and J lost 1, with 26 bases in between.

V and J are TRBV27 and TRBJ1-1; D may be TRBD1 (5 bases). Germline-derived CDR1 and CDR2 are MNHEY and SMNVEV (reference sequence). Trimming removed 3 bases at V and 1 base at J, with 12 bases between. The CDR3 runs to 15 residues. The chain's CDR3 is CASSFCGAANTEAFF. For the CDR3, the DNA is TGTGCCAGCAGTTTTTGTGGGGCGGCGAACACTGAAGCTTTCTTT.

This chain joins TRBV9 and TRBJ2-4, with TRBD1 as a possible D gene (5 bases). The CDR3 runs 15 residues. Trimming left V 1 base short and J 0 bases short, with 8 bases between. CDR1 and CDR2 from the germline V gene are SGDLS and YYNGEE. The chain's CDR3 is CASSVQGLAKNIQYF. The CDR3, as DNA: TGTGCCAGCAGCGTACAGGGTTTAGCCAAAAACATTCAGTACTTC.

J is TRBJ1-1 and V is TRBV2, with a tentative D call TRBD1 (6 bases). Germline loops: CDR1 SNHLY, CDR2 FYNNEI. There are 13 residues in the CDR3. The V gene lost 8 bases and the J gene lost 3 bases, with 13 bases spanning the gap. CDR3 residues: CASLPGGYTEAFF. CDR3 nucleotide sequence: TGTGCCAGCCTGCCTGGGGGCTACACTGAAGCTTTCTTT.